The clone carrying this T cell receptor (beta chain) was counted many times. Its specificity is unknown. Relative to the germline gene, one junction end is altered; a read error may explain this. RNA transcripts yielded amplified TCR beta CDR3 regions. The HTBI primer set drove a first-round RT-PCR of the TCR CDR3. TCRdb independently ran MiXCR on the multiplex PCR reads; one entry per CDR3 protein. The data hold nearly 250,000 distinct CDR3 sequences, with 16% observed a single time. This entry belongs to a study of T cells in Graves' hyperthyroidism and ophthalmopathy. The study, taken as a whole, reports: In the blood, most expanded thyroid clonotypes above 0.001 appeared as well.

The CDR3 has 16 amino acids. Germline CDR1 and CDR2: MNHEY and SMNVEV (reference sequence). In the ophthalmopathy cohort, Clinical Activity Score was at least 3, NOSPECS grade at least 4, and duration under 3 months. Clinical symptoms, serum thyroxine and TRAb, thyroid ultrasound and orbital computed tomography were used for the diagnoses. The authors obtained PBMCs from over 7.5 ml of fresh peripheral blood. The chain combines TRBV27 with TRBJ2-3; D perhaps matches TRBD1 (5 bases). Material for sequencing was blood. This sequence originates from a woman aged 18-35 years with Graves' ophthalmopathy. In DNA, the CDR3 is TGTGCCAGCAGTACGCTGTTTGGCAGGTCGACAGTTACGCAGTATTTT. It encodes CASSTLFGRSTVTQYF.